This T cell receptor (beta chain) was recovered during a study of cytotoxic CD8 clonotypes in ibrutinib-treated CLL (dated by TCRdb to 2020 to 2022). Turning to the overall study: In this cohort, 15 or so patients were treatment-naive and ten to eleven were relapsed/refractory, while under 18 had unmutated IGHV. Cryopreserved peripheral blood mononuclear cells were collected at three points: before therapy, at response, and at either sustained remission or disease progression. Responses were partial in 24 patients and complete in 2; after median approximately 69 months follow-up, around 15 stayed in remission and approximately twelve progressed. On average, each sample had approximately 250,000 productive templates and approximately 100,000 productive rearrangements. Response samples were obtained after a median of approximately twelve months of treatment, with a range of about 6 to 36 months. Longitudinal samples were obtainable from about 30% of the roughly 86 participants in the trial. All remission and progressive disease samples were collected while patients were still receiving ibrutinib.

Each clonotype received, on average, roughly 9.6x coverage in deep resolution sequencing performed on a MiSeq, where the target depth lay between 1 in 1 million and 1 in 200,000 T cells. The immunoSEQ hsTCRB Kit was used to generate the TCR beta libraries. The source study handled its data this way. ImmunoSEQ Data Assistant and ImmunoSEQ Analyzer were used for data analysis, and V, D and J genes were assigned according to IMGT definitions. Clonality was computed as one minus normalized Shannon entropy of productive rearrangement frequencies, ranging from 0 to 1. Only overrepresented clonotypes making up at least 0.05% of the repertoire of each patient were included in the public clonotype analysis. Thirteen repertoires from age-matched healthy donors, obtained from immuneACCESS, served as clonality controls. Here the immuneACCESS table is served through TCRdb, limited to in-frame sequences with V and J called. Missing clones are a known gap in these copies; in checked studies unresolved V genes cover under half, and the rest lacks a known reason. The V and J calls and clone size were taken over from that table, and D and trimming were inferred from the DNA. In all, the sample holds approximately 350,000 clones, and roughly 70% of those were seen once. The ten largest clones represent roughly 6.3% of the sample.

About this clone: It has no known antigen specificity. No base quality values were provided; no much bigger clone lies one nucleotide off.

Findings and caveats that apply to the study as a whole: Baseline clonality was found to be higher than that of age-matched healthy donors and was strongly correlated with circulating CD8+ T-cell counts. An increase in clonality was observed at ibrutinib response, with clonality remaining stable during sustained remission and falling back toward baseline at progression. Sampling times were not matched between patients in sustained remission and patients whose disease was progressing, and lymph node repertoires were not examined. Public clonotypes were rare and either shrank or stayed stable during treatment, and the rise in clonality at ibrutinib response reflected expansion of private clonotypes.

Roughly 1.9 micrograms of genomic DNA were extracted from cryopreserved PBMCs for TCR beta library preparation. Longitudinal blood samples from CLL patients on ibrutinib monotherapy underwent high-throughput TCR beta sequencing. The patients took part in an open-label, single-center phase 2 trial of ibrutinib monotherapy. The CDR3, from cysteine to phenylalanine, totals 17 residues. Only CDR3 DNA remains: 51 bases, in frame from the first base. The junction shows trimming of 7 bases on V and 1 base on J, plus 17 bases between the germline ends. Taken from the germline V gene, the CDR1 and CDR2 loops are SNHLY and FYNNEI.

This sequence was found in a human donor with chronic lymphocytic leukemia. The sample consisted of PBMCs, taken after 36 months of ibrutinib treatment. The V and J segments used are TRBV2 and TRBJ2-6, and the D gene may be TRBD1, 6 bases matching. The encoded CDR3 is CASIPGHRGSGANVLTF. The DNA is as follows: TGTGCCAGCATTCCGGGACACCGCGGTTCTGGGGCCAACGTCCTGACTTTC.